The text below deals with one TCR beta chain. Data came from immunoSEQ multiplex PCR; TCRdb stores just in-frame clones and leaves some out. The sample consists of over 200,000 clones, 70% to 90% of them appearing once. The record originates from a study of blood T cell repertoires in COVID-19. Study details: Sites in the United States, Italy and Spain provided acute and convalescent COVID-19 samples.

Germline V gives CDR1 SSHAT, CDR2 FNYEAQ (reference sequence). The V gene lost 5 bases and the J gene lost 8 bases, with 13 bases spanning the gap. This CDR3 region has 13 residues. Sequenced sample: peripheral blood. This TCR was sampled from a young woman who had recovered from COVID-19. This chain links TRBV7-7 with TRBJ2-1; the D gene is possibly TRBD2 (6 bases). Written as DNA, the CDR3 is TGTGCCAGCAGCCCCCTGGAGGGGTATGAGCAGTTCTTC. This codes for CASSPLEGYEQFF. Drawing the rest from reference TRBV7-7 and TRBJ2-1, the complete variable domain is GAGVSQSPRYKVTKRGQDVTLRCDPISSHATLYWYQQALGQGPEFLTYFNYEAQPDKSGLPSDRFSAERPEGSISTLTIQRTEQRDSAMYRCASSPLEGYEQFFGPGTRLTVL.